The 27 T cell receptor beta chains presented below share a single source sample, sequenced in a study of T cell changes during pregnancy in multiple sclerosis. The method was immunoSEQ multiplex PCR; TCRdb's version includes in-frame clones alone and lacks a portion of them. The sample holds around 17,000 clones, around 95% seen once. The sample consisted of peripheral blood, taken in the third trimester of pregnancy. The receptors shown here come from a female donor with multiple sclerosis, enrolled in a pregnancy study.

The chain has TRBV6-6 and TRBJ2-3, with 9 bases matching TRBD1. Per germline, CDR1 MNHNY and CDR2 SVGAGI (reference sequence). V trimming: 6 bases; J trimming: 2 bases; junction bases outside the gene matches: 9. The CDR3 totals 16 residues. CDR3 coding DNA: TGTGCCAGCAGATCCACAGGGGGCTGGGACACAGATACGCAGTATTTT. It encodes CASRSTGGWDTDTQYF.

CDR3 amino acids: CASSRRRGSGDTQYF. The CDR3 bases are TGTGCCAGCAGCCGACGCAGGGGCTCGGGAGATACGCAGTATTTT. J is TRBJ2-3 and V is TRBV9; the D gene is possibly TRBD1 (6 bases). The germline CDR1 and CDR2 sequences are SGDLS and YYNGEE. Trimming took 4 bases from V and 5 from J, leaving 17 bases between them. The CDR3 covers 15 residues.

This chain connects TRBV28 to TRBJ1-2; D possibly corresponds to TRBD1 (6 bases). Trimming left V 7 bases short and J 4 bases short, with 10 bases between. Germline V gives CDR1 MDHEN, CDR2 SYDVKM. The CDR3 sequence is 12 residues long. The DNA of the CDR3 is TGTGCCAGCAAGAGGGGGATCTATGGCTACACCTTC. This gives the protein CASKRGIYGYTF.

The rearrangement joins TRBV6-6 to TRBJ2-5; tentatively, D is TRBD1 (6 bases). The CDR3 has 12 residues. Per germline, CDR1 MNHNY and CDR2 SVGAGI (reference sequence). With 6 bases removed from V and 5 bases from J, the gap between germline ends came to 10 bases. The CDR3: CASRQGGETQYF. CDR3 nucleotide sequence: TGTGCCAGCAGACAGGGTGGGGAGACCCAGTACTTC.

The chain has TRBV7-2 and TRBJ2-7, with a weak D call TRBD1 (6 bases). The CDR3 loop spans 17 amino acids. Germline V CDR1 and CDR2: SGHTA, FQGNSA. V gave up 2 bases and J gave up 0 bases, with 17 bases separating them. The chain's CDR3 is CASSLNWAGALSYEQYF. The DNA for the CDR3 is TGTGCCAGCAGCTTAAATTGGGCAGGGGCCCTCTCCTACGAGCAGTACTTC. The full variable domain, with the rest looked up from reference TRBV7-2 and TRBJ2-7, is GAGVSQSPSNKVTEKGKDVELRCDPISGHTALYWYRQSLGQGLEFLIYFQGNSAPDKSGLPSDRFSAERTGGSVSTLTIQRTQQEDSAVYLCASSLNWAGALSYEQYFGPGTRLTVT.

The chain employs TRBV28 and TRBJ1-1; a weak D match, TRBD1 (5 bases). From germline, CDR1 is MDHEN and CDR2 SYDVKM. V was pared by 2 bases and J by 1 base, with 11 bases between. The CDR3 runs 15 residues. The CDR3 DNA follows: TGTGCCAGCAGTTTAATGGGGGGAGAGAACACTGAAGCTTTCTTT. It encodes CASSLMGGENTEAFF. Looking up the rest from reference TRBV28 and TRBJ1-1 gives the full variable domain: DVKVTQSSRYLVKRTGEKVFLECVQDMDHENMFWYRQDPGLGLRLIYFSYDVKMKEKGDIPEGYSVSREKKERFSLILESASTNQTSMYLCASSLMGGENTEAFFGQGTRLTVV.

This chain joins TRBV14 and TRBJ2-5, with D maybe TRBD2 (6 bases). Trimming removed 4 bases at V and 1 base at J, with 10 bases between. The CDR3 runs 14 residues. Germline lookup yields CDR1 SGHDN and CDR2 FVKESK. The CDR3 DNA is TGTGCCAGCAGCCGGGGGGAACTCCAAGAGACCCAGTACTTC. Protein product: CASSRGELQETQYF.

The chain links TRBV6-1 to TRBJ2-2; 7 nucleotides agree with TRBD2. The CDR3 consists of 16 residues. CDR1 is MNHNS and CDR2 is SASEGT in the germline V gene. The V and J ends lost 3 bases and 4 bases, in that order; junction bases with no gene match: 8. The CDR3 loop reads CASSDLAGVSTGELFF. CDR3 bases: TGTGCCAGCAGTGACTTGGCGGGAGTTTCCACCGGGGAGCTGTTTTTT.

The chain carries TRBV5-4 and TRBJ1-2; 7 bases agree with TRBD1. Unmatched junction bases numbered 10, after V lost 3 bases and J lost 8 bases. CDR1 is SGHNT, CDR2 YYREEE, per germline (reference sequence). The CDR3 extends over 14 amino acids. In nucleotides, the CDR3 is TGTGCCAGCAGCTCCGGGGACAGACCTCTGGGCTACACCTTC. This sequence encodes CASSSGDRPLGYTF. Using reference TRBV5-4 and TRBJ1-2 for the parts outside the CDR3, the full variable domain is ETGVTQSPTHLIKTRGQQVTLRCSSQSGHNTVSWYQQALGQGPQFIFQYYREEENGRGNFPPRFSGLQFPNYSSELNVNALELDDSALYLCASSSGDRPLGYTFGSGTRLTVV.

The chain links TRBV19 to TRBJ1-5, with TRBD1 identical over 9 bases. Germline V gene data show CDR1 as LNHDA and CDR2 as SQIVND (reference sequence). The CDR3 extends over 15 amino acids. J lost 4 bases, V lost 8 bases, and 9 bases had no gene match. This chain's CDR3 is CASAGAGQGNQPQHF. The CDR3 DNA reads TGTGCCAGTGCTGGGGCGGGACAGGGAAATCAGCCCCAGCATTTT.

CDR3 amino acids: CASGPTGTTGELFF. The CDR3 nucleotides read TGTGCCAGCGGTCCAACAGGGACCACCGGGGAGCTGTTTTTT. V and J are TRBV6-4 and TRBJ2-2, with a tentative D call TRBD1 (6 bases). CDR1 is MRHNA and CDR2 is SNTAGT in the germline V gene. There are 14 residues in the CDR3. V was clipped by 8 bases and J by 4 bases, with 14 bases between them.

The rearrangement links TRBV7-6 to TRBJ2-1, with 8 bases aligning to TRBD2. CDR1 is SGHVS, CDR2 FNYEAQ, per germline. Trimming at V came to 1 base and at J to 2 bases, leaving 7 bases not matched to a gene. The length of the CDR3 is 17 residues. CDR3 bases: TGTGCCAGCAGCTTAGGGGCTAGCGGGCCCGCCTACAATGAGCAGTTCTTC. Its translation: CASSLGASGPAYNEQFF.

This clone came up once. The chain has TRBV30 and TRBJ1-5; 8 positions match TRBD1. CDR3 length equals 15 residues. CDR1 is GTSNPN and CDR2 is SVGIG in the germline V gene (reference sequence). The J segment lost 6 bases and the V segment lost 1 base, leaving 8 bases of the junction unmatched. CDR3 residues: CAWSEGRGLVQPQHF. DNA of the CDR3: TGTGCCTGGAGTGAGGGCAGGGGGCTCGTTCAGCCCCAGCATTTT.

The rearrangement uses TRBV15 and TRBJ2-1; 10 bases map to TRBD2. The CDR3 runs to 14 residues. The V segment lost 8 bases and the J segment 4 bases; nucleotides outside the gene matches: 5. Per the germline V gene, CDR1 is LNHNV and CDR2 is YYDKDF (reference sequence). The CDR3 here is CATSLAGEYNEQFF. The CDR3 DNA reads TGTGCCACCTCCCTAGCGGGGGAGTACAATGAGCAGTTCTTC.

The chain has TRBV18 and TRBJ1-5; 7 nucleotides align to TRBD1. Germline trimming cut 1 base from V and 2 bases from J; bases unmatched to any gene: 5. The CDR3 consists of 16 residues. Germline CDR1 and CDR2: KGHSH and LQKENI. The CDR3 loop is CASSPQGTGGNQPQHF. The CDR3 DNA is TGTGCCAGCTCACCACAGGGAACAGGGGGCAATCAGCCCCAGCATTTT. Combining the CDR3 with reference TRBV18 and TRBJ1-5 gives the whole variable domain NAGVMQNPRHLVRRRGQEARLRCSPMKGHSHVYWYRQLPEEGLKFMVYLQKENIIDESGMPKERFSAEFPKEGPSILRIQQVVRGDSAAYFCASSPQGTGGNQPQHFGDGTRLSIL.

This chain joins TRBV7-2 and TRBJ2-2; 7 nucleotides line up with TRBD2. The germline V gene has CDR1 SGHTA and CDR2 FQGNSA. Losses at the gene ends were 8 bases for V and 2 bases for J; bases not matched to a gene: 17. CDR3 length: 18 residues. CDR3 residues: CASVSLPRGFSNTGELFF. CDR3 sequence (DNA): TGTGCCAGCGTTTCCCTCCCGCGGGGGTTCTCTAACACCGGGGAGCTGTTTTTT.

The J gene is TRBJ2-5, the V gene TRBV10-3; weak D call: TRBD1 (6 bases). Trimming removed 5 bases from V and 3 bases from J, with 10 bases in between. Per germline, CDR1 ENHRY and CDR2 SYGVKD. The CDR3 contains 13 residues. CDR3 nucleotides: TGTGCCATCAGTACAGGGACCAAAGAGACCCAGTACTTC. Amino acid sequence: CAISTGTKETQYF.

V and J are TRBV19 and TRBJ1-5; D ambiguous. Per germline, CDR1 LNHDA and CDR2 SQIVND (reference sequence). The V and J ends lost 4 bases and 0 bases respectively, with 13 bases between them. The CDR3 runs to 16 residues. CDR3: CASSNPRRNSNQPQHF. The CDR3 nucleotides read TGTGCCAGTAGTAACCCTCGGCGGAATAGCAATCAGCCCCAGCATTTT.

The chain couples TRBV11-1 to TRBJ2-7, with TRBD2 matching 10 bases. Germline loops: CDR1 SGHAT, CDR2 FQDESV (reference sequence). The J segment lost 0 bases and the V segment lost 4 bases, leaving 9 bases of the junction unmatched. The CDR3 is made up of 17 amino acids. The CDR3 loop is CASSYTGTSARSYEQYF. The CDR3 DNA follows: TGTGCCAGCAGCTATACAGGGACTAGCGCTCGCTCCTACGAGCAGTACTTC. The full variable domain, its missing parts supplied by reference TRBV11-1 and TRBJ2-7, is EAEVAQSPRYKITEKSQAVAFWCDPISGHATLYWYRQILGQGPELLVQFQDESVVDDSQLPKDRFSAERLKGVDSTLKIQPAELGDSAMYLCASSYTGTSARSYEQYFGPGTRLTVT.

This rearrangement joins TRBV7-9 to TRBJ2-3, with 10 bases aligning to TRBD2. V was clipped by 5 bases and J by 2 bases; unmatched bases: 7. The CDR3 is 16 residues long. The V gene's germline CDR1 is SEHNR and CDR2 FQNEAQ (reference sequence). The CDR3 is CASSVTAGGPTDTQYF. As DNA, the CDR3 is TGTGCCAGCAGCGTAACAGCGGGGGGGCCCACAGATACGCAGTATTTT. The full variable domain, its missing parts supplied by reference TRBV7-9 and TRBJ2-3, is DTGVSQNPRHKITKRGQNVTFRCDPISEHNRLYWYRQTLGQGPEFLTYFQNEAQLEKSRLLSDRFSAERPKGSFSTLEIQRTEQGDSAMYLCASSVTAGGPTDTQYFGPGTRLTVL.

DNA of the CDR3: TGCGCCAGCAGCCCAGAGGGGACAGGGAATCAGCCCCAGCATTTT. Translated, it gives CASSPEGTGNQPQHF. V gene TRBV5-1 combines with J gene TRBJ1-5; 9 positions match TRBD1. Germline V lookup: CDR1 SGHRS, CDR2 YFSETQ. With 4 bases clipped from V and 4 bases from J, the junction kept 6 bases outside the gene matches. The CDR3 length is 15 residues.

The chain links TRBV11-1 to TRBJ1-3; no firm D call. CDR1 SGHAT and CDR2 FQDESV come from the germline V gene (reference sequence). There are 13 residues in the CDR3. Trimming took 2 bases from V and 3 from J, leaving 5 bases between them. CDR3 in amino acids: CASSLSLGNTIYF. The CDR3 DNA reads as TGTGCCAGCAGCTTATCCCTTGGAAACACCATATATTTT.

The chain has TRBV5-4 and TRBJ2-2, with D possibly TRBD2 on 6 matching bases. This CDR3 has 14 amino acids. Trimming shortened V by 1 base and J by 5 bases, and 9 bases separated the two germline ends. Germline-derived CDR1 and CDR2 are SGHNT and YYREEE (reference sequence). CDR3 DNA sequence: TGTGCCAGCAGCTTGCGCGGGATAACCGGGGAGCTGTTTTTT. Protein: CASSLRGITGELFF.

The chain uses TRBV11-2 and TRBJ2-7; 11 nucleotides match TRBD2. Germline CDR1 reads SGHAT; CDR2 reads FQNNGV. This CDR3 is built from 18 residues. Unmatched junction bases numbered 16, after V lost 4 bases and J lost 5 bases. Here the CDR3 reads CASSSGRELAGENHEQYF. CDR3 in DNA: TGTGCCAGCAGCTCCGGTCGCGAACTAGCGGGAGAAAATCACGAGCAGTACTTC.

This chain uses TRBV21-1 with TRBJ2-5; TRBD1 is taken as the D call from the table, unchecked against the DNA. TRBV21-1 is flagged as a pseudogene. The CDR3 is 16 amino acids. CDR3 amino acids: CACQHLIDRFPETQYF. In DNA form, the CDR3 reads TGTGCCTGCCAACATCTAATTGACAGGTTCCCCGAGACCCAGTACTTC.

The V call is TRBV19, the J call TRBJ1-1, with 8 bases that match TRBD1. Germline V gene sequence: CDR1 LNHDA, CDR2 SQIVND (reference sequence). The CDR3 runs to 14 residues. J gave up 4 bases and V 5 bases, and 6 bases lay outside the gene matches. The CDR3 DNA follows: TGTGCCAGTAGTTTTAGGACAGGGCGCACTGAAGCTTTCTTT. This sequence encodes CASSFRTGRTEAFF.

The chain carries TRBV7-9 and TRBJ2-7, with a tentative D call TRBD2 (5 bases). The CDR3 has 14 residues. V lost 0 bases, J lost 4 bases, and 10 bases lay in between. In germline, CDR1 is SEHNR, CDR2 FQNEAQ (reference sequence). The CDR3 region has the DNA TGTGCCAGCAGCTTAGCGACCGGGATATACGAGCAGTACTTC. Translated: CASSLATGIYEQYF.